Sequencing of this TCR beta chain was carried out in a study of T cells in Graves' hyperthyroidism and ophthalmopathy. Amplified TCR beta CDR3 regions derived from RNA transcripts. Primed by the HTBI set, a first-round RT-PCR was run on the TCR CDR3. From the multiplex PCR reads, TCRdb called clonotypes with MiXCR, one entry per CDR3 protein. Altogether about 640,000 distinct CDR3 sequences are present, roughly 20% being singletons, with the ten largest covering over 30%. Germline assignment: CDR1 SGHTA and CDR2 FQGNSA. This CDR3 is 19 amino acids long. V lost 3 bases and J lost 4; bases outside the gene matches: 15. This clonotype is a singleton in its sample.

This receptor was obtained from a man aged 30 to 45 with Graves' ophthalmopathy. Sample: blood. The rearrangement uses TRBV7-2 and TRBJ1-3; 10 bases match TRBD1. Here the CDR3 DNA reads TGTGCCAGCAGCTTCCCCTCCCCGCCGGACAGGGGGGACGGAAACACCATATATTTT. This translates into CASSFPSPPDRGDGNTIYF.